This T cell receptor beta chain appears in the sequencing data of a study of T-cell memory formation after mild COVID-19. In regard to this clonotype: Its antigen is currently unknown.

Study-wide findings and caveats: Day 15 to 85 contracting clones showed balanced CD4/CD8; day 15 to 37 expanders favored CD4+. The study found contracting CD4+ clones mainly in CM and EM and contracting CD8+ clones in EMRA. Some clones that responded were present in memory (sampled pre-infection), which suggests cross-reactive memory joined.

V gave up 5 bases and J gave up 2 bases, with 18 bases separating them. Germline lookup yields CDR1 SGHVS and CDR2 FQNEAQ. CDR3 size: 16 residues. Employing constant-segment primers, 5'RACE generated TCR alpha and TCR beta cDNA libraries bearing sample barcodes and UMIs. TCRdb redid the calling of the 5' RACE reads with MiXCR, one entry per CDR3 protein. The repertoire consists of about 560,000 distinct CDR3 sequences, with about 18% occurring once and the leading ten covering roughly 8.2%. The chain joins TRBV7-8 to TRBJ1-2, with D unclear. The receptor's source is an adult woman who had mild COVID-19 (a few samples of this study predate the infection). Cell type and time point are not known. The sequenced sample consisted of PBMCs or a T cell subset sorted from them (not recorded which). The CDR3 DNA reads TGTGCCAGCAGCCGCCTCAGGTTCGCGGACAACTATGGCTACACCTTC. Protein: CASSRLRFADNYGYTF.